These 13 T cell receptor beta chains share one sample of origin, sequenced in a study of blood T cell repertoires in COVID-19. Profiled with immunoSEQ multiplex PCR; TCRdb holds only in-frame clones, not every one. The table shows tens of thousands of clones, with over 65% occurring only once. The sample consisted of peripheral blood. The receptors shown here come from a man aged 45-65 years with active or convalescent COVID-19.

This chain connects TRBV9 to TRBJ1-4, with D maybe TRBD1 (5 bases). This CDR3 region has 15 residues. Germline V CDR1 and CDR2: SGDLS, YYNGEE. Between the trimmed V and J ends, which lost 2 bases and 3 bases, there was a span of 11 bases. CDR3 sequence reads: CASSVSGAPNEKLFF. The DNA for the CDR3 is TGTGCCAGCAGCGTGAGTGGGGCGCCTAATGAAAAACTGTTTTTT.

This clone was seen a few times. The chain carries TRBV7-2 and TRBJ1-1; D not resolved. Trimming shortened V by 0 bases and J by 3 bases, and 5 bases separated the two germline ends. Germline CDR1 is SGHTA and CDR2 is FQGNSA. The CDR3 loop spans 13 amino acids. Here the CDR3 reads CASSLAFDTEAFF. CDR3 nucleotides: TGTGCCAGCAGCTTAGCGTTCGACACTGAAGCTTTCTTT.

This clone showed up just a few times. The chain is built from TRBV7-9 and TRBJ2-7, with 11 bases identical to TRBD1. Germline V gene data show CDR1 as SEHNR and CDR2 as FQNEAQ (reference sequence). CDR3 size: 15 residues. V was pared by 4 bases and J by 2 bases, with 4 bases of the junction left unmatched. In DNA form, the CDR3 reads TGTGCCAGCAGCTCCCCGGGACAGGGGGCCTACGAGCAGTACTTC. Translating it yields CASSSPGQGAYEQYF.

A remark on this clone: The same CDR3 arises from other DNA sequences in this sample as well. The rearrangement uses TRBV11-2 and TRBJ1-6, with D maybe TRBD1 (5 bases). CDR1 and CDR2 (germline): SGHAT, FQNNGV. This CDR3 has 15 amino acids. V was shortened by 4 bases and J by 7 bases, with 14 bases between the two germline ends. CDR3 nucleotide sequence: TGTGCCAGCAGCTCCGACCGGGGACTAAATTCACCCCTCCACTTT. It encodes CASSSDRGLNSPLHF.

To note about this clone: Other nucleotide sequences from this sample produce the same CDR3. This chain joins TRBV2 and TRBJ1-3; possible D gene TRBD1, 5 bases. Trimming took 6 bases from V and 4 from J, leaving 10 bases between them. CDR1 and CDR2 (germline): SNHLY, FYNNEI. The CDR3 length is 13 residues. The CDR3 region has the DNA TGTGCCAGCAGGGGGCAGGGAGGAAACACCATATATTTT. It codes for CASRGQGGNTIYF.

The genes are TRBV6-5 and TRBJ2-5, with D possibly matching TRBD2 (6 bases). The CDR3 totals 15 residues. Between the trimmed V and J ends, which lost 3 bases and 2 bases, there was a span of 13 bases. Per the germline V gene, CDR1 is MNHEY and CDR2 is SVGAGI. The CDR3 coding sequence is TGTGCCAGCAGTTATGAGGAGGGGCGGCAAGAGACCCAGTACTTC. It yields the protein CASSYEEGRQETQYF.

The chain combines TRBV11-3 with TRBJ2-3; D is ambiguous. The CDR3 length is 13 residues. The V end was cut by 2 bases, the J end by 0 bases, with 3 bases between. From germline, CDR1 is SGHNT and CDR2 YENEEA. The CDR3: CASSLQSTDTQYF. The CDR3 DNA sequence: TGTGCCAGCAGCTTACAGAGCACAGATACGCAGTATTTT. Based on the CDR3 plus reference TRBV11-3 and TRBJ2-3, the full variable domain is EAGVVQSPRYKIIEKKQPVAFWCNPISGHNTLYWYLQNLGQGPELLIRYENEEAVDDSQLPKDRFSAERLKGVDSTLKIQPAELGDSAVYLCASSLQSTDTQYFGPGTRLTVL.

CDR3 amino acids: CASNRARTYEQYF. In nucleotides, the CDR3 is TGTGCCAGCAACAGGGCTCGGACCTACGAGCAGTACTTC. The chain carries TRBV6-5 and TRBJ2-7, with D possibly being TRBD1 (6 bases). CDR3 length: 13 amino acids. The ends were cut back, 7 bases at V and 2 bases at J, with 12 bases in the middle. Germline CDR1 MNHEY, CDR2 SVGAGI.

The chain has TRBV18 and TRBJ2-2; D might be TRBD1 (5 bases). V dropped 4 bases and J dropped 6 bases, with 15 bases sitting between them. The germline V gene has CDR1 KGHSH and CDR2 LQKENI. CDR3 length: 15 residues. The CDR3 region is CASSLRQIQAGELFF. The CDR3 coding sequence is TGTGCCAGCTCACTCCGACAGATCCAGGCCGGGGAGCTGTTTTTT.

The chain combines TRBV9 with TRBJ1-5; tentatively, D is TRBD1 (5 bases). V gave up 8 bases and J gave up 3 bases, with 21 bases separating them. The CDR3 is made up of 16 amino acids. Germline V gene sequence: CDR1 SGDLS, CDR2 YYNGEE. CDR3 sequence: CASPKAGGPDNQPQHF. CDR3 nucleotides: TGTGCCAGTCCCAAAGCGGGGGGACCGGACAATCAGCCCCAGCATTTT.

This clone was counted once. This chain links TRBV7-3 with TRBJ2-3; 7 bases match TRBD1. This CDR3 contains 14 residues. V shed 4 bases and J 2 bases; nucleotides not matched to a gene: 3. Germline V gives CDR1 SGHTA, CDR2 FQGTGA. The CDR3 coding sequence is TGTGCCAGCAGCTCAGGACAGGTCACAGATACGCAGTATTTT. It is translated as CASSSGQVTDTQYF.

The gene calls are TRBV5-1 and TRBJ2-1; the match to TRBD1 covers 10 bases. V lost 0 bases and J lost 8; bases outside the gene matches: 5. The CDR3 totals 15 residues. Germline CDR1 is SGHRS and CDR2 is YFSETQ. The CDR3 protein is CASSLGQGAHHEQFF. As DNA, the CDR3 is TGCGCCAGCAGCTTGGGACAGGGGGCGCATCATGAGCAGTTCTTC.

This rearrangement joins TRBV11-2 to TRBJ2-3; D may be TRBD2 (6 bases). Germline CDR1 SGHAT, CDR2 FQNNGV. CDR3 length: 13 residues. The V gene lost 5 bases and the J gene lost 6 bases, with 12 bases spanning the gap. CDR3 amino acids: CASSQDREDTQYF. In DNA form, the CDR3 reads TGTGCCAGCAGCCAGGACCGGGAGGATACGCAGTATTTT.